This T cell receptor beta chain derives from a study of PD-L1 blockade in urothelial cancer. Produced via immunoSEQ multiplex PCR; TCRdb's table is partial and in-frame only. The data contain 66,000 or so clones, more than 70% of them seen just once; the ten biggest clones take up around 11%. As to time point: peripheral blood 6 weeks after treatment start. Material: PBMCs, obtained around atezolizumab (anti-PD-L1) treatment. The TCR originated in a man between 60 and 70 years old with urothelial cancer.

CDR3 bases: TGCGCCAGCAGCCCACATCGGGACTCCCGACGCCAACAAGAGACCCAGTACTTC. Translating gives CASSPHRDSRRQQETQYF. The chain is built from TRBV4-1 and TRBJ2-5, with D possibly being TRBD2 (6 bases). Germline-derived CDR1 and CDR2 are MGHRA and YSYEKL. V shed 4 bases and J shed 2 bases, with 23 bases lying between them. The CDR3 loop spans 18 amino acids.